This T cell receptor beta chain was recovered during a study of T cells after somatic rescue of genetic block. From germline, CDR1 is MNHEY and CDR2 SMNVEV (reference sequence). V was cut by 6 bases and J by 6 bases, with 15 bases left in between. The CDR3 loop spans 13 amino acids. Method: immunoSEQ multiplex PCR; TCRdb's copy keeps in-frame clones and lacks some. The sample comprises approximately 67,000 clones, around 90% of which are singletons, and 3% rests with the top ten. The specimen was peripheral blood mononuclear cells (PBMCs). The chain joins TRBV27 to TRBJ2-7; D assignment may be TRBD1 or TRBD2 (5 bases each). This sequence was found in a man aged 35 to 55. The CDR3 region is CASRSGRTSEQYF. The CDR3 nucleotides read TGTGCCAGCAGGTCGGGACGGACCTCCGAGCAGTACTTC.